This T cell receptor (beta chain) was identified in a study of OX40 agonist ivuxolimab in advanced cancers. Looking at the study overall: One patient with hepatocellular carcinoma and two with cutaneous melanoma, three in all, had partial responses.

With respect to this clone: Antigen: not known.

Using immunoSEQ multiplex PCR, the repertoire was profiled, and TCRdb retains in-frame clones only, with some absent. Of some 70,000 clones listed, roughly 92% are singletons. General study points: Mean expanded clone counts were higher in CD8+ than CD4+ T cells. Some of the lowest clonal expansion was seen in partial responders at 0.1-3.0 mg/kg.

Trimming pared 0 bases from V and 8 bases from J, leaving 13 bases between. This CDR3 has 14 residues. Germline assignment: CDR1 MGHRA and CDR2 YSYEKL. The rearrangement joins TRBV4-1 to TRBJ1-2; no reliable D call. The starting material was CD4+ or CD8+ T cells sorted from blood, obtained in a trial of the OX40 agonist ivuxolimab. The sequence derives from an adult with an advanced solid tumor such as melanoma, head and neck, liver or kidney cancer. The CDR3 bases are TGCGCCAGCAGCCAAGATTTGAATGCCCTGGGCTACACCTTC. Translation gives CASSQDLNALGYTF.